This entry lists 4 T cell receptor beta chains sequenced from one sample in a study of shared clonotypes between healthy human individuals. This table comes from immunoSEQ multiplex PCR, and its TCRdb copy is limited to in-frame clones, with some not included. The profile shows millions of clones, 93% of them singletons. CD45RO-negative CD8 cells positively selected for CCR7 made up the naive population, which excluded terminally differentiated effector memory CD45RA+ cells. The sequencing input was naive CD8+ T cells from PBMCs. Receptors originate from a man aged 18-30 years in good health. Some clones in this sample may be carry-over from other donors' samples.

V and J are TRBV28 and TRBJ2-7; D possibly corresponds to TRBD1 (6 bases). Trimming left V 5 bases short and J 5 bases short, with 19 bases between. CDR1 is MDHEN, CDR2 SYDVKM, per germline. The CDR3 is 15 residues long. The chain's CDR3 is CASSLNRGSWDEQYF. The CDR3 DNA is TGTGCCAGCAGTCTTAATAGGGGGTCTTGGGACGAGCAGTACTTC.

The chain joins TRBV28 to TRBJ2-7; D gene ambiguous. The V end was cut by 7 bases, the J end by 2 bases, with 9 bases between. The germline V gene encodes CDR1 MDHEN and CDR2 SYDVKM. The CDR3 is made up of 12 amino acids. The CDR3 coding sequence is TGTGCCAGCACCACCGACGCCTACGAGCAGTACTTC. Residues: CASTTDAYEQYF.

V and J are TRBV19 and TRBJ2-5, with TRBD2 identical over 8 bases. V lost 8 bases and J lost 5; bases outside the gene matches: 10. The CDR3 runs 14 residues. Germline V gene sequence: CDR1 LNHDA, CDR2 SQIVND (reference sequence). CDR3 DNA sequence: TGTGCCAGTGCCTTCGGGAGGGCCGTTGAGACCCAGTACTTC. It yields the protein CASAFGRAVETQYF.

The rearrangement joins TRBV15 to TRBJ2-4; D call uncertain. The germline V gene encodes CDR1 LNHNV and CDR2 YYDKDF (reference sequence). CDR3 length: 15 amino acids. The V end was cut by 0 bases, the J end by 5 bases, with 11 bases between. CDR3 nucleotide sequence: TGTGCCACCAGCAGAGATTTGGGTGTCCAAAACATTCAGTACTTC. This encodes CATSRDLGVQNIQYF.